This TCR beta chain appears in the sequencing data of a study of T cells in Graves' hyperthyroidism and ophthalmopathy (dated by TCRdb to the late 2010s). Describing the broader study: Peripheral blood samples were taken at the time of initial diagnosis, prior to any treatment. TCR V-J signatures able to tell the groups apart were searched for in a discovery cohort of approximately 95 patients, of whom around 43 had Graves' ophthalmopathy and around 58 had stable Graves' hyperthyroidism. Whether ophthalmopathy could be predicted prospectively was tested in an independent validation cohort made up of approximately 19 hyperthyroidism patients plus 17 patients who later progressed to ophthalmopathy. The 100 or so discovery patients were divided at random into training and test sets in a 7:3 ratio. Thyroid tissue and blood T-cell repertoires from six or seven Graves' hyperthyroidism patients were also compared in the study. After sampling, hyperthyroidism patients received methimazole starting at 30 mg daily, and ophthalmopathy patients received high-dose intravenous methylprednisolone. TCR Vbeta CDR3 sequencing of 135 peripheral blood samples (43 ophthalmopathy, 75 hyperthyroidism and approximately 17 progressor patients) is reported in the paper. Points the paper makes about the study in general: Ophthalmopathy was separated from stable hyperthyroidism by a 13 V-J signature model, with approximately 86% sensitivity and approximately 84% specificity obtained in cross-validation and 80%/75% obtained in testing. No statistical method was used to set the sample size in advance, and investigators knew the group allocation. Most expanded thyroid clonotypes (frequency above 0.001) were also detected in blood, suggesting blood repertoires may reflect thyroid immune responses. In validation, the model predicted progression to ophthalmopathy with approximately 69% sensitivity and around 72% specificity, a median of 6.5 months before onset.

This clonotype was seen ten or more times. No cognate antigen has been identified for it. No qualities accompany the bases; no much larger clone lies one base away. The CDR3 sequence holds 18 residues, the cysteine and phenylalanine included. Kept here is only the CDR3 DNA, which spans 54 bases and is read in frame from base 1. Ends trimmed: V by 6 bases, J by 1 base; bases unmatched to a gene: 8. Reading the germline V gene gives CDR1 MDHEN and CDR2 SYDVKM. The TCR beta CDR3 regions were amplified from the RNA transcripts. A first-round RT-PCR of the TCR CDR3 used the HTBI primer set with the Qiagen OneStep RT-PCR kit. Libraries were constructed in a second round of multiplex PCR, after which size selection and purification were performed. Sequencing of the libraries was done on an Illumina HiSeq2000 using paired-end 100 bp reads. Per the authors' processing: SOAPnuke was used to process the raw data, removing reads that contained adapters or uncalled bases, had a mean Phred below 15, or lacked an exact match to the constant primer or identifier. COPE v1.2.5 was used to merge high-quality paired reads, and clonotypes were defined as unique nucleotide sequences. Clonotypes were aligned to IMGT TRBV, TRBD and TRBJ reference segments using MiTCR v1.1. Analysis was restricted to V-J combinations with a frequency above 0.0001, which covered roughly 99% of repertoires. A TCS score was defined as the ratio of F50 (clonal expansion) to E x V (chaos), with BLOSUM62-based TCRdist applied between CDR3 peptides within each V-J. Welch's t-statistics and random forest reduced fewer than 550 V-J features to 13, which were used in a naive Bayes classifier (R e1071). Using fastp at Q25 and MiXCR, TCRdb reprocessed the public reads and kept productive beta chains. Each record represents a unique CDR3 protein, reported with the most common genes and DNA among its rows. Clone size and V and J calls follow TCRdb, not the original study. This sample gives about 600,000 distinct CDR3 sequences in total; about 15% of them show up just once. Of the sample, roughly an eighth is held by the ten largest clones.

In the ophthalmopathy patients, disease was moderately to severely active, with a Clinical Activity Score of 3 or more, a NOSPECS grade of 4 or more, and a duration of less than 3 months. Any patient with an uncontrolled infection, another autoimmune disease, pregnancy or lactation was excluded. Diagnoses were based on clinical symptoms, serum thyroxine and TRAb, thyroid ultrasound and orbital computed tomography. Ficoll-Paque density gradient centrifugation was used to isolate PBMCs from approximately 10 ml of fresh peripheral blood. Trizol reagent was used to extract total RNA, and RNA quality was then checked on an Agilent 2100 Bioanalyzer.

This receptor was obtained from a woman in her fifties or sixties with Graves' ophthalmopathy. Recombination joined TRBV28 with TRBJ2-6, with 11 middle bases fitting TRBD2. Sequencing was performed on blood. The CDR3 region has the sequence CASSPRTSGPSGANVLTF. The nucleotide sequence is TGTGCCAGCAGCCCTCGGACTAGCGGGCCTTCTGGGGCCAACGTCCTGACTTTC.